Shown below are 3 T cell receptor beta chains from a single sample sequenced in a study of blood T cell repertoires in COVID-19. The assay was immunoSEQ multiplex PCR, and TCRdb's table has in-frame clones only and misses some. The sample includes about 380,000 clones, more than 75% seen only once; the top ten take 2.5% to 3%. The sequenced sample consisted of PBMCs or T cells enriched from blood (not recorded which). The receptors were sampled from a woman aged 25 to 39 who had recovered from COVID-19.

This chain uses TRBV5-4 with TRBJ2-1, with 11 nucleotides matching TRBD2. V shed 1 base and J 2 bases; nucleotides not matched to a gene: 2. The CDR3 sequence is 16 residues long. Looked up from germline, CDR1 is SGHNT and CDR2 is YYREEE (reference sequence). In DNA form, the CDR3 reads TGTGCCAGCAGCTTGAAGACTAGCGGGACCTACAATGAGCAGTTCTTC. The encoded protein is CASSLKTSGTYNEQFF.

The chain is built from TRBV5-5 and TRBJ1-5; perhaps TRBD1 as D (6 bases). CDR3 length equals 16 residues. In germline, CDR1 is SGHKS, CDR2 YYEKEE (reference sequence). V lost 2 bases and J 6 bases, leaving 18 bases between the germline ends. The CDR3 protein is CASSLGGRGGFQPQHF. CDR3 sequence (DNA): TGTGCCAGCAGCTTAGGTGGAAGAGGGGGTTTTCAGCCCCAGCATTTT.

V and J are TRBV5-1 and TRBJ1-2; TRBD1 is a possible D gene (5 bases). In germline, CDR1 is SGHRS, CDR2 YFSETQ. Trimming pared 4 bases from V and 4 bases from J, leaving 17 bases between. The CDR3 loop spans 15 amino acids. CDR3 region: CASSGGLTPSYGYTF. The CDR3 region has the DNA TGCGCCAGCAGCGGGGGACTGACTCCCTCCTATGGCTACACCTTC.